Below are 5 T cell receptor beta chains sequenced from a single sample in a study of T cells in Graves' hyperthyroidism and ophthalmopathy. The source material, RNA transcripts, was used to amplify TCR beta CDR3 regions. The study used the HTBI primer set for a first-round RT-PCR of the TCR CDR3. TCRdb passed the multiplex PCR reads through MiXCR, listing each CDR3 protein once. The sample holds hundreds of thousands of distinct CDR3 sequences, approximately 15% seen once. The sample taken for sequencing was blood. Receptors were obtained from a woman aged 18-29 years with Graves' hyperthyroidism.

This clonotype was observed a few times. This chain uses TRBV9 with TRBJ2-1, with 7 bases aligning to TRBD2. CDR1 SGDLS and CDR2 YYNGEE come from the germline V gene. The CDR3 runs to 14 residues. The J segment lost 7 bases and the V segment lost 4 bases, leaving 8 bases of the junction unmatched. As DNA, the CDR3 is TGTGCCAGCAGCCCGGGACTAAAATGGAATGAGCAGTTCTTC. Translated, it gives CASSPGLKWNEQFF. Filled out from reference TRBV9 and TRBJ2-1, the complete variable domain reads DSGVTQTPKHLITATGQRVTLRCSPRSGDLSVYWYQQSLDQGLQFLIQYYNGEERAKGNILERFSAQQFPDLHSELNLSSLELGDSALYFCASSPGLKWNEQFFGPGTRLTVL.

This clonotype was detected only a few times. The genes are TRBV6-1 and TRBJ1-5; possible D gene TRBD1, 5 bases. Between the trimmed V and J ends, which lost 3 bases and 7 bases, there was a span of 19 bases. The length of the CDR3 is 16 residues. Germline CDR1 MNHNS, CDR2 SASEGT. The chain's CDR3 is CASSDEDSEGHQPQHF. CDR3 in DNA: TGTGCCAGCAGTGATGAAGACAGCGAGGGGCACCAGCCCCAGCATTTT.

This clonotype has only a few counts. V is TRBV7-2 and J is TRBJ2-7, with D perhaps assigned TRBD1 or TRBD2 (6 bases each). CDR1 is SGHTA, CDR2 FQGNSA, per germline. This CDR3 spans 14 amino acids. Between the trimmed V and J ends, which lost 4 bases and 7 bases, there was a span of 17 bases. DNA for the CDR3: TGTGCCAGCAGCTCTCTTTTGGGGGCGGGGGAGCAGTACTTC. Translating gives CASSSLLGAGEQYF. Combining the CDR3 with reference TRBV7-2 and TRBJ2-7 gives the whole variable domain GAGVSQSPSNKVTEKGKDVELRCDPISGHTALYWYRQSLGQGLEFLIYFQGNSAPDKSGLPSDRFSAERTGGSVSTLTIQRTQQEDSAVYLCASSSLLGAGEQYFGPGTRLTVT.

The J gene is TRBJ2-7, the V gene TRBV10-3; 10 nucleotides agree with TRBD1. CDR3 size: 15 residues. The J segment lost 2 bases and the V segment lost 5 bases, leaving 6 bases of the junction unmatched. Germline CDR1 reads ENHRY; CDR2 reads SYGVKD. CDR3 residues: CAISLGTGAPYEQYF. CDR3 DNA sequence: TGTGCCATCAGTCTGGGGACAGGGGCCCCCTACGAGCAGTACTTC.

The chain employs TRBV6-1 and TRBJ2-7; D is unclear. V lost 6 bases and J lost 4, with 10 bases in between. The germline gives CDR1 MNHNS, CDR2 SASEGT. There are 12 residues in the CDR3. The CDR3 spells CASSSKGYEQYF. The CDR3 nucleotides read TGTGCCAGCAGCAGTAAAGGTTACGAGCAGTACTTC.